The 17 T cell receptor beta chains reported below all come from one sample, sequenced in a study of cytomegalovirus exposure and HLA in healthy donors. PCR amplification relied on 60 Vbeta primers (plus 13 Jbeta primers). The repertoire was sequenced with immunoSEQ multiplex PCR; TCRdb's copy has only in-frame clones and lacks some. The table records 150,000 to 200,000 clones, 65% to 85% of them present only once. Sequencing was carried out using PBMCs. The receptor source for this set is a man aged 35 to 55 in good health and CMV-seropositive.

This clone has just one count. DNA for the CDR3: TGTGCCACCAGCAGAGGCAATGTTATAGATTTGAGTGAGCAGTTCTTC. It encodes CATSRGNVIDLSEQFF. The chain recombines TRBV15 with TRBJ2-1; no clear D. V dropped 1 base and J dropped 9 bases, with 19 bases sitting between them. Germline CDR1 and CDR2: LNHNV and YYDKDF (reference sequence). The length of the CDR3 is 16 residues. Variable domain in full (rest from reference TRBV15 and TRBJ2-1): DAMVIQNPRYQVTQFGKPVTLSCSQTLNHNVMYWYQQKSSQAPKLLFHYYDKDFNNEADTPDNFQSRRPNTSFCFLDIRSPGLGDTAMYLCATSRGNVIDLSEQFFGPGTRLTVL.

The V gene is TRBV4-2, the J gene TRBJ2-3; 8 bases fit TRBD2. Germline-derived CDR1 and CDR2 are LGHNA and YNFKEQ. The CDR3 sequence is 16 residues long. Losses at the gene ends were 5 bases for V and 4 bases for J; bases not matched to a gene: 11. CDR3 sequence: CASSTGLADRSDTQYF. In DNA form, the CDR3 reads TGTGCCAGCAGCACAGGACTAGCTGACAGGTCAGATACGCAGTATTTT.

This clone came up a few times. The V and J genes are TRBV5-4 and TRBJ1-1; possibly TRBD1 for D (6 bases). The CDR3 runs 14 residues. Between the trimmed V and J ends, which lost 4 bases and 0 bases, there was a span of 10 bases. Germline V gives CDR1 SGHNT, CDR2 YYREEE (reference sequence). DNA of the CDR3: TGTGCCAGCAGCCGAGGACAGCTGAACACTGAAGCTTTCTTT. As protein: CASSRGQLNTEAFF.

This sequence joins TRBV5-1 and TRBJ2-5, with 13 bases fitting TRBD2. The CDR3 totals 16 residues. Germline CDR1 and CDR2: SGHRS and YFSETQ. V lost 6 bases to trimming and J lost 10 bases; unmatched junction nucleotides: 15. The CDR3 loop is CASKWGGTSGRVDQYF. CDR3 nucleotides: TGCGCCAGCAAGTGGGGCGGAACTAGCGGGAGGGTGGACCAGTACTTC.

The CDR3 DNA follows: TGTGCCAGCAGTTACTCAGGGGGCCAAGAGACCCAGTACTTC. Its translation: CASSYSGGQETQYF. The chain combines TRBV6-6 with TRBJ2-5; D might be TRBD1 (6 bases). Looked up from germline, CDR1 is MNHNY and CDR2 is SVGAGI (reference sequence). V shed 0 bases and J shed 1 base, with 6 bases lying between them. This CDR3 comprises 14 residues.

The chain carries TRBV7-2 and TRBJ1-5, with 8 positions matching TRBD1. This CDR3 has 14 amino acids. The junction had 8 bases not matched to a gene; V was cut back by 5 bases and J by 8 bases. Per the germline V gene, CDR1 is SGHTA and CDR2 is FQGNSA. CDR3 loop: CASSPDRVVEPQHF. The CDR3, as DNA: TGTGCCAGCAGCCCGGACAGGGTGGTTGAGCCCCAGCATTTT. The full variable domain, with the rest looked up from reference TRBV7-2 and TRBJ1-5, is GAGVSQSPSNKVTEKGKDVELRCDPISGHTALYWYRQSLGQGLEFLIYFQGNSAPDKSGLPSDRFSAERTGGSVSTLTIQRTQQEDSAVYLCASSPDRVVEPQHFGDGTRLSIL.

The V gene is TRBV5-1, the J gene TRBJ2-3; a possible D gene is TRBD2 (5 bases). The CDR3 spans 15 residues. Trimming left V 0 bases short and J 0 bases short, with 8 bases between. From germline, CDR1 is SGHRS and CDR2 YFSETQ. The CDR3 bases are TGCGCCAGCAGCTTGGAAAGCGGTAGCACAGATACGCAGTATTTT. It translates to CASSLESGSTDTQYF.

The chain is built from TRBV2 and TRBJ2-7; weak D call: TRBD2 (6 bases). CDR3 length: 14 amino acids. Trimming took off 9 bases at V and 1 base at J, with 16 bases between the two ends. The germline CDR1 and CDR2 sequences are SNHLY and FYNNEI. The CDR3 coding sequence is TGTGCCAGTACGGATAGCGGAGTATCCTACGAGCAGTACTTC. The encoded protein is CASTDSGVSYEQYF. Complete variable domain (other parts from reference TRBV2 and TRBJ2-7): EPEVTQTPSHQVTQMGQEVILRCVPISNHLYFYWYRQILGQKVEFLVSFYNNEISEKSEIFDDQFSVERPDGSNFTLKIRSTKLEDSAMYFCASTDSGVSYEQYFGPGTRLTVT.

This clone has just a few counts. The V gene is TRBV19, the J gene TRBJ1-1, with 8 bases aligning to TRBD1. The J segment lost 4 bases and the V segment lost 6 bases, leaving 7 bases of the junction unmatched. The CDR3 is 14 residues long. Looked up from germline, CDR1 is LNHDA and CDR2 is SQIVND (reference sequence). The CDR3 loop is CASSNTGGVTEAFF. CDR3 sequence (DNA): TGTGCCAGTAGCAACACAGGGGGAGTCACTGAAGCTTTCTTT.

This chain uses TRBV6-5 with TRBJ2-5; D call uncertain. CDR3 length: 14 residues. Germline values: CDR1 MNHEY, CDR2 SVGAGI. V was pared by 0 bases and J by 5 bases, with 10 bases between. The CDR3 coding sequence is TGTGCCAGCAGTTACTCGCGCTTGTTGGAGACCCAGTACTTC. As protein: CASSYSRLLETQYF.

The V gene is TRBV19, the J gene TRBJ2-1; TRBD2 agrees at 10 bases. The CDR3 consists of 14 residues. Germline V gene data show CDR1 as LNHDA and CDR2 as SQIVND (reference sequence). V gave up 9 bases and J gave up 2 bases; unmatched junction bases: 4. This chain's CDR3 is CASTLAGPYNEQFF. The CDR3 DNA sequence: TGTGCCAGCACACTAGCGGGGCCCTACAATGAGCAGTTCTTC.

The chain combines TRBV19 with TRBJ1-5, with TRBD1 matching 7 bases. The junction had 7 bases not matched to a gene; V was cut back by 7 bases and J by 1 base. The CDR3 consists of 15 residues. Germline V gene data show CDR1 as LNHDA and CDR2 as SQIVND (reference sequence). The CDR3 DNA is TGTGCCAGTACCCAACAGGGGAGAAGCAATCAGCCCCAGCATTTT. Protein sequence: CASTQQGRSNQPQHF.

The V call is TRBV6-6, the J call TRBJ2-7; no clear D gene. V was shortened by 4 bases and J by 2 bases, with 15 bases between the two germline ends. Germline V CDR1 and CDR2: MNHNY, SVGAGI (reference sequence). This CDR3 region has 15 residues. The CDR3 sequence is CASSSPTLITYEQYF. Written as DNA, the CDR3 is TGTGCCAGCAGTTCCCCGACACTGATAACCTACGAGCAGTACTTC.

The chain joins TRBV5-1 to TRBJ2-7; unclear D gene. The CDR3 is 14 amino acids. V lost 2 bases and J lost 3, with 12 bases in between. CDR1 is SGHRS, CDR2 YFSETQ, per germline. CDR3 DNA sequence: TGCGCCAGCAGCTTAGGCGGCCTCCTCTACGAGCAGTACTTC. It translates to CASSLGGLLYEQYF. Full variable domain (outside the CDR3, taken from reference TRBV5-1 and TRBJ2-7): KAGVTQTPRYLIKTRGQQVTLSCSPISGHRSVSWYQQTPGQGLQFLFEYFSETQRNKGNFPGRFSGRQFSNSRSEMNVSTLELGDSALYLCASSLGGLLYEQYFGPGTRLTVT.

V is TRBV28 and J is TRBJ1-1; D gene uncertain. The CDR3 extends over 15 amino acids. V lost 1 base and J 4 bases, leaving 13 bases between the germline ends. CDR1 is MDHEN and CDR2 is SYDVKM in the germline V gene. CDR3 sequence (DNA): TGTGCCAGCAGTTTATCTAACGCCCCATCCACTGAAGCTTTCTTT. Its translation is CASSLSNAPSTEAFF.

The rearrangement joins TRBV5-1 to TRBJ2-7, with 10 nucleotides matching TRBD1. V lost 2 bases, J lost 4 bases, and 3 bases stayed unmatched. The germline gives CDR1 SGHRS, CDR2 YFSETQ. This CDR3 has 14 residues. The CDR3 protein is CASSFGQGDYEQYF. Here the CDR3 DNA reads TGCGCCAGCAGCTTCGGACAGGGGGATTACGAGCAGTACTTC.

J is TRBJ1-2 and V is TRBV15; possibly TRBD1 for D (5 bases). The CDR3 spans 15 residues. The V and J ends lost 0 bases and 0 bases respectively, with 8 bases between them. Germline V gene lookup returns CDR1 LNHNV and CDR2 YYDKDF (reference sequence). The CDR3 bases are TGTGCCACCAGCAGAGACAGGGTAGCTAACTATGGCTACACCTTC. Its translation: CATSRDRVANYGYTF. The complete variable domain, with remaining parts taken from reference TRBV15 and TRBJ1-2, reads DAMVIQNPRYQVTQFGKPVTLSCSQTLNHNVMYWYQQKSSQAPKLLFHYYDKDFNNEADTPDNFQSRRPNTSFCFLDIRSPGLGDTAMYLCATSRDRVANYGYTFGSGTRLTVV.